This record looks at one T cell receptor (beta chain) sequence and its context. The data are from a study of blood T cell repertoires in COVID-19. Sequencing was performed with immunoSEQ multiplex PCR; in TCRdb, only in-frame clones are kept and a portion is missing. The table includes roughly 220,000 clones, more than 80% detected once. There are 15 residues in the CDR3. Germline V gene data show CDR1 as KGHSH and CDR2 as LQKENI. V shed 0 bases, J shed 4 bases, and the junction held 5 bases outside the gene matches. The receptor's source is a woman older than 75 with COVID-19, enrolled during active disease. The chain links TRBV18 to TRBJ1-2; 7 bases match TRBD1. Sequences were obtained from peripheral blood. The CDR3 here is CASSPPRDSGYGYTF. The CDR3 DNA reads TGTGCCAGCTCACCACCGAGGGACAGCGGCTATGGCTACACCTTC. Combining the CDR3 with reference TRBV18 and TRBJ1-2 gives the whole variable domain NAGVMQNPRHLVRRRGQEARLRCSPMKGHSHVYWYRQLPEEGLKFMVYLQKENIIDESGMPKERFSAEFPKEGPSILRIQQVVRGDSAAYFCASSPPRDSGYGYTFGSGTRLTVV.